The 20 T cell receptor beta chains given below trace back to one sample, sequenced in a study of blood T cell repertoires in COVID-19. This table comes from immunoSEQ multiplex PCR, and its TCRdb copy is limited to in-frame clones, with some not included. The sample shows about 200,000 clones, approximately 82% of them seen only once. Sequencing used PBMCs or T cells enriched from blood (not recorded which). The receptors come from a man aged 35-49 years who had recovered from COVID-19.

This chain uses TRBV3-1 (or the pseudogene TRBV3-2) with TRBJ2-5; TRBD2 aligns across 9 bases. This CDR3 spans 16 amino acids. Trimming took 5 bases from V and 2 from J; bases not matched to a gene: 9. Germline V CDR1 and CDR2: LGHDT, YNNKEL (reference sequence). The DNA of the CDR3 is TGTGCCAGCAGCTCCGCGCTTAGCGGGGGACAAGAGACCCAGTACTTC. As protein: CASSSALSGGQETQYF.

V gene TRBV11-2 combines with J gene TRBJ2-3, with 10 nucleotides matching TRBD1. In germline, CDR1 is SGHAT, CDR2 FQNNGV. This CDR3 region has 16 residues. Losses at the gene ends were 5 bases for V and 2 bases for J; bases not matched to a gene: 7. CDR3 DNA: TGTGCCAGCAGCACCAGACAGGGGGCTCACACAGATACGCAGTATTTT. This codes for CASSTRQGAHTDTQYF.

The sample holds a few counts of this clone. The V gene is TRBV28, the J gene TRBJ1-1; D not certain. The germline V gene encodes CDR1 MDHEN and CDR2 SYDVKM. The CDR3 is 18 residues long. The germline V and J ends were trimmed by 4 bases and 3 bases, with 24 bases remaining between them. This chain's CDR3 is CASSSITGLSVTDTEAFF. The CDR3 DNA reads TGTGCCAGCAGTTCCATTACCGGTCTTTCCGTAACGGACACTGAAGCTTTCTTT.

The CDR3 reads CASSYAGGGTGELFF. CDR3 nucleotide sequence: TGTGCCAGCAGCTACGCCGGGGGAGGGACCGGGGAGCTGTTTTTT. V is TRBV28 and J is TRBJ2-2; 7 bases fit TRBD2. The CDR3 runs 15 residues. Germline loops: CDR1 MDHEN, CDR2 SYDVKM. V gave up 6 bases and J gave up 5 bases; unmatched junction bases: 9.

The V gene is TRBV7-8, the J gene TRBJ1-3; D gene uncertain. With 4 bases removed from V and 0 bases from J, the gap between germline ends came to 10 bases. Germline V gene sequence: CDR1 SGHVS, CDR2 FQNEAQ. The CDR3 sequence is 15 residues long. In nucleotides, the CDR3 is TGTGCCAGCAGCTCCAGGTTTAGCTCTGGAAACACCATATATTTT. This translates into CASSSRFSSGNTIYF. The full variable domain, rest sourced from reference TRBV7-8 and TRBJ1-3, is GAGVSQSPRYKVAKRGQDVALRCDPISGHVSLFWYQQALGQGPEFLTYFQNEAQLDKSGLPSDRFFAERPEGSVSTLKIQRTQQEDSAVYLCASSSRFSSGNTIYFGEGSWLTVV.

CDR3 nucleotides: TGTGCCAGCAGCTTAGTTGAGTCCAATCAGCCCCAGCATTTT. Translated, it gives CASSLVESNQPQHF. The gene calls are TRBV7-2 and TRBJ1-5; D call uncertain. The CDR3 is 14 residues long. Germline lookup yields CDR1 SGHTA and CDR2 FQGNSA. The V and J ends lost 1 base and 3 bases respectively, with 7 bases between them.

V and J are TRBV6-5 and TRBJ1-4; 7 nucleotides line up with TRBD1. CDR1 and CDR2 (germline): MNHEY, SVGAGI. This CDR3 has 14 residues. V shed 6 bases and J 0 bases; nucleotides not matched to a gene: 1. CDR3 DNA: TGTGCCAGCAGGGGACAGACAACTAATGAAAAACTGTTTTTT. Protein: CASRGQTTNEKLFF.

The chain employs TRBV2 and TRBJ1-1, with D unresolved. V shed 5 bases and J shed 6 bases, with 7 bases lying between them. The CDR3 runs 11 residues. Germline lookup yields CDR1 SNHLY and CDR2 FYNNEI. CDR3 DNA sequence: TGTGCCAGCAGTCCCCTCGCTGAAGCTTTCTTT. Its translation: CASSPLAEAFF. Together with reference TRBV2 and TRBJ1-1, the CDR3 gives the full variable domain: EPEVTQTPSHQVTQMGQEVILRCVPISNHLYFYWYRQILGQKVEFLVSFYNNEISEKSEIFDDQFSVERPDGSNFTLKIRSTKLEDSAMYFCASSPLAEAFFGQGTRLTVV.

This clone was detected only a few times. The rearrangement uses TRBV7-8 and TRBJ2-7, with 9 bases fitting TRBD2. V lost 5 bases to trimming and J lost 3 bases; unmatched junction nucleotides: 5. The CDR3 loop spans 14 amino acids. Looked up from germline, CDR1 is SGHVS and CDR2 is FQNEAQ. The CDR3 sequence is CASSLRLADYEQYF. DNA for the CDR3: TGTGCCAGCAGCCTCAGACTAGCGGACTACGAGCAGTACTTC.

The chain employs TRBV5-1 and TRBJ2-5; no clear D. The V gene lost 1 base and the J gene lost 5 bases, with 3 bases spanning the gap. CDR3 length: 11 amino acids. The germline V gene encodes CDR1 SGHRS and CDR2 YFSETQ. As DNA, the CDR3 is TGCGCCAGCAGCTTGCGGGAGACCCAGTACTTC. Amino acids: CASSLRETQYF.

The J gene is TRBJ1-2, the V gene TRBV5-4; D not resolved. CDR1 is SGHNT, CDR2 YYREEE, per germline (reference sequence). The CDR3 length is 14 residues. V was shortened by 1 base and J by 5 bases, with 12 bases between the two germline ends. The CDR3 reads CASSLRREGYGYTF. The CDR3 DNA reads as TGTGCCAGCAGCTTGCGGAGGGAAGGGTATGGCTACACCTTC.

The gene calls are TRBV28 and TRBJ2-5; D possibly corresponds to TRBD1 (5 bases). The CDR3 is made up of 12 amino acids. The V and J ends lost 5 bases and 9 bases respectively, with 13 bases between them. Germline values: CDR1 MDHEN, CDR2 SYDVKM. The CDR3 loop is CASSIFGAPQYF. CDR3 bases: TGTGCCAGCAGTATTTTTGGGGCCCCCCAGTACTTC. The full variable domain, completed using reference TRBV28 and TRBJ2-5, is DVKVTQSSRYLVKRTGEKVFLECVQDMDHENMFWYRQDPGLGLRLIYFSYDVKMKEKGDIPEGYSVSREKKERFSLILESASTNQTSMYLCASSIFGAPQYFGPGTRLLVL.

The DNA for the CDR3 is TGTGCCAGCAGTTACCCGGGCGCGGGAGGGCTGTTTTTT. As protein: CASSYPGAGGLFF. The chain combines TRBV6-5 with TRBJ2-2; 8 positions match TRBD2. V was clipped by 2 bases and J by 13 bases; unmatched bases: 6. The germline CDR1 and CDR2 sequences are MNHEY and SVGAGI. The CDR3 is 13 amino acids.

DNA for the CDR3: TGTGCCAGCAGCTCAATAAATAGGGGAACTGAAGCTTTCTTT. Its protein product is CASSSINRGTEAFF. The chain recombines TRBV3-1 (or the pseudogene TRBV3-2) with TRBJ1-1; D may be TRBD1 (5 bases). The length of the CDR3 is 14 residues. The germline V and J ends were trimmed by 5 bases and 5 bases, with 15 bases remaining between them. CDR1 LGHDT and CDR2 YNNKEL come from the germline V gene (reference sequence).

The chain uses TRBV13 and TRBJ2-7; a possible D gene is TRBD2 (6 bases). V lost 5 bases, J lost 1 base, and 15 bases lay in between. Germline CDR1 is PRHDT and CDR2 is FYEKMQ (reference sequence). CDR3 length: 15 amino acids. The CDR3 nucleotides read TGTGCCAGCAGCCCCAGGTGGGGGGAATCCTACGAGCAGTACTTC. As protein: CASSPRWGESYEQYF. The full variable domain, rest sourced from reference TRBV13 and TRBJ2-7, is AAGVIQSPRHLIKEKRETATLKCYPIPRHDTVYWYQQGPGQDPQFLISFYEKMQSDKGSIPDRFSAQQFSDYHSELNMSSLELGDSALYFCASSPRWGESYEQYFGPGTRLTVT.

This clone was recorded only once. The V call is TRBV2, the J call TRBJ1-2; no definite D call. The V end was cut by 3 bases, the J end by 0 bases, with 11 bases between. The CDR3 runs 15 residues. Germline V gene data show CDR1 as SNHLY and CDR2 as FYNNEI. CDR3: CASSDAQIPNYGYTF. CDR3 nucleotides: TGTGCCAGCAGTGACGCCCAGATACCTAACTATGGCTACACCTTC.

This clone has more than one count but fewer than ten. Other DNA sequences in this specimen translate into the identical CDR3. CDR3: CASSLAGSSYEQYF. The CDR3 coding sequence is TGTGCCAGCAGCTTAGCTGGCAGCTCCTACGAGCAGTACTTC. The V gene is TRBV11-3, the J gene TRBJ2-7; D gene uncertain. Germline CDR1 and CDR2: SGHNT and YENEEA. V dropped 1 base and J dropped 0 bases, with 7 bases sitting between them. This CDR3 region has 14 residues.

The rearrangement links TRBV7-9 to TRBJ1-2; 7 bases agree with TRBD1. The CDR3 is 14 amino acids. Germline CDR1 is SEHNR and CDR2 is FQNEAQ (reference sequence). V trimming: 3 bases; J trimming: 1 base; junction bases outside the gene matches: 2. The CDR3 region has the DNA TGTGCCAGCAGCTTCCAGGGGGATAACTATGGCTACACCTTC. This translates into CASSFQGDNYGYTF.

The chain joins TRBV7-6 to TRBJ1-4; TRBD1 matches at 9 bases. Germline V gene lookup returns CDR1 SGHVS and CDR2 FNYEAQ. J gave up 8 bases and V 4 bases, and 5 bases lay outside the gene matches. This CDR3 is built from 14 residues. CDR3 in amino acids: CASSYLTGGEKLFF. CDR3 in DNA: TGTGCCAGCAGCTATTTGACAGGGGGGGAAAAACTGTTTTTT.

The chain links TRBV4-1 to TRBJ2-1; 8 bases agree with TRBD2. After removal of 2 bases from V and 8 bases from J, the junction contained 11 bases not matched to a gene. Germline CDR1 reads MGHRA; CDR2 reads YSYEKL. The CDR3 is 16 residues long. The CDR3 DNA follows: TGCGCCAGCAGCCAACGCGTAAGCGGGAGTCACTATGAGCAGTTCTTC. Protein sequence: CASSQRVSGSHYEQFF.